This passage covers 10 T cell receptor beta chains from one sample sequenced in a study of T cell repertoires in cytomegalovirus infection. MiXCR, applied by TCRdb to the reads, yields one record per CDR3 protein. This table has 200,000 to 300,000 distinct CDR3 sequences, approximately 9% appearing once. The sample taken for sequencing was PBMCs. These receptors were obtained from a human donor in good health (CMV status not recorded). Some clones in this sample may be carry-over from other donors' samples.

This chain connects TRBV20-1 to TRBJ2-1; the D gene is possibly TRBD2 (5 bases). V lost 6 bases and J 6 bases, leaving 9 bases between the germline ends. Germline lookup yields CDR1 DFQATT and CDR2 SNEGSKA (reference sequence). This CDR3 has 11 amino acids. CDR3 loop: CSAPSPNEQFF. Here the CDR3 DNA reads TGCAGTGCCCCTAGCCCCAATGAGCAGTTCTTC.

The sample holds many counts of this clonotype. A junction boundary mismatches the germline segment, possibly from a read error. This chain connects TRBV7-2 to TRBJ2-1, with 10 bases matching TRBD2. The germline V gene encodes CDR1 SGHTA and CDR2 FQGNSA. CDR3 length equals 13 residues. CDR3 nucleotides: TGTGCCAGCAGATTAGCGGGGGGTAATGAGCAGTTCTTC. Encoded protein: CASRLAGGNEQFF.

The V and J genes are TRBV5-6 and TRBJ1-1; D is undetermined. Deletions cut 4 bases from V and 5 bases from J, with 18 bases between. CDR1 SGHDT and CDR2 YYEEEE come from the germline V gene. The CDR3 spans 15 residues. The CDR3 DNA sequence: TGTGCCAGCAGCCCCAGACGGACGTCACTAACTGAAGCTTTCTTT. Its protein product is CASSPRRTSLTEAFF.

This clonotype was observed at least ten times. The CDR3 here is CASRPAGHNTEAFF. Written as DNA, the CDR3 is TGTGCCAGCAGGCCCGCTGGACACAACACTGAAGCTTTCTTT. J is TRBJ1-1 and V is TRBV7-8, with D tentatively TRBD1 (5 bases). The germline V gene encodes CDR1 SGHVS and CDR2 FQNEAQ. CDR3 size: 14 residues. The ends were cut back, 6 bases at V and 2 bases at J, with 13 bases in the middle.

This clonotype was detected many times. The CDR3 DNA reads TGTGCCAGCAGTTCCGGGACCCGGGACTCCGATACGCAGTATTTT. Protein sequence: CASSSGTRDSDTQYF. The V call is TRBV12-3 or TRBV12-4, the J call TRBJ2-3, with D possibly matching TRBD2 (6 bases). This CDR3 is 15 amino acids long. The ends were cut back, 4 bases at V and 6 bases at J, with 17 bases in the middle.

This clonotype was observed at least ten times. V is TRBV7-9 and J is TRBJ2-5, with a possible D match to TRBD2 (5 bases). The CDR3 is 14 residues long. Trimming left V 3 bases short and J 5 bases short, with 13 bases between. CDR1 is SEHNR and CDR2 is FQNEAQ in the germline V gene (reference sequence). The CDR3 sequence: CASSFGLLEETQYF. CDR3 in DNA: TGTGCCAGCAGCTTCGGACTCCTCGAGGAGACCCAGTACTTC.

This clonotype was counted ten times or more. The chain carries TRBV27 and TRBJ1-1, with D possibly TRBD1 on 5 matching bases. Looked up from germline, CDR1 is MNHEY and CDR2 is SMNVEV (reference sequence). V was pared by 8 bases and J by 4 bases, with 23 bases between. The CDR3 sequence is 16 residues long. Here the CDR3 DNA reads TGTGCCAGCTCAACCTTGGGGGGGGTAAGGGGCACTGAAGCTTTCTTT. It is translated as CASSTLGGVRGTEAFF.

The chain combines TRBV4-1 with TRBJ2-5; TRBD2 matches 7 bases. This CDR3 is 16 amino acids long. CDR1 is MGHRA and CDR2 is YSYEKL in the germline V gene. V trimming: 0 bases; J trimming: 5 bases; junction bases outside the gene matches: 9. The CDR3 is CASSQDRSSGQETQYF. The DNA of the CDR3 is TGCGCCAGCAGCCAAGATCGGAGTAGCGGGCAGGAGACCCAGTACTTC.

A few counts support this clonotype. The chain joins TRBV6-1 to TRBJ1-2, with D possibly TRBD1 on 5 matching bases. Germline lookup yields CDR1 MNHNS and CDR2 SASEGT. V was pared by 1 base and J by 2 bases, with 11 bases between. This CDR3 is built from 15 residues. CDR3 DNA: TGTGCCAGCAGTGAAGTTATAGGGGTCAACTATGGCTACACCTTC. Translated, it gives CASSEVIGVNYGYTF.

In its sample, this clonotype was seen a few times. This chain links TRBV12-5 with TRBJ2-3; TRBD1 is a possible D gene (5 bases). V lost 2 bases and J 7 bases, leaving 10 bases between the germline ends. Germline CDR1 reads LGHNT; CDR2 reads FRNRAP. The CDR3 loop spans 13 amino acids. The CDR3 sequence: CASGLMQGNTQYF. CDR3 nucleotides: TGTGCTAGTGGTTTGATGCAGGGAAATACGCAGTATTTT.